Each of the 19 T cell receptor beta chains below was sequenced from the same sample in a study of T cell responses to AZD1222 COVID-19 vaccine. Assay: immunoSEQ multiplex PCR; the TCRdb copy retains only in-frame clones and omits some. The sample contains around 80,000 clones, 80% to 90% of which appear only once. Sequencing used peripheral blood, obtained 28 days after the second AZD1222 dose. All receptors derive from an adult who received the AZD1222 COVID-19 vaccine.

The gene calls are TRBV3-1 (or the pseudogene TRBV3-2) and TRBJ2-5; 11 bases are shared with TRBD2. CDR1 is LGHDT and CDR2 is YNNKEL in the germline V gene (reference sequence). V lost 2 bases to trimming and J lost 5 bases; unmatched junction nucleotides: 4. This CDR3 comprises 15 residues. The CDR3 region has the DNA TGTGCCAGCAGCCAACTAGCGGGGGGCCGGGAGACCCAGTACTTC. Residues: CASSQLAGGRETQYF.

The genes are TRBV7-8 and TRBJ2-2; D is undetermined. This CDR3 comprises 13 residues. V lost 1 base, J lost 4 bases, and 4 bases lay in between. The germline V gene encodes CDR1 SGHVS and CDR2 FQNEAQ. The CDR3 spells CASSLVSTGELFF. In nucleotides, the CDR3 is TGTGCCAGCAGCTTAGTGAGCACCGGGGAGCTGTTTTTT.

This clone was seen a single time. CDR3 amino acids: CASSIAGASNTEAFF. The DNA of the CDR3 is TGTGCCAGTAGTATAGCGGGGGCTTCGAACACTGAAGCTTTCTTT. V is TRBV19 and J is TRBJ1-1, with D tentatively TRBD1 (6 bases). V shed 1 base and J shed 1 base, with 10 bases lying between them. Germline values: CDR1 LNHDA, CDR2 SQIVND (reference sequence). The CDR3 runs to 15 residues. Based on the CDR3 plus reference TRBV19 and TRBJ1-1, the full variable domain is DGGITQSPKYLFRKEGQNVTLSCEQNLNHDAMYWYRQDPGQGLRLIYYSQIVNDFQKGDIAEGYSVSREKKESFPLTVTSAQKNPTAFYLCASSIAGASNTEAFFGQGTRLTVV.

The gene calls are TRBV13 and TRBJ1-2; possible D gene TRBD1, 6 bases. V lost 2 bases and J lost 4, with 11 bases in between. The germline V gene encodes CDR1 PRHDT and CDR2 FYEKMQ (reference sequence). The CDR3 totals 14 residues. The CDR3 protein is CASSLRTVFYGYTF. The CDR3 nucleotides read TGTGCCAGCAGCTTACGGACAGTGTTCTATGGCTACACCTTC. Looking up the rest from reference TRBV13 and TRBJ1-2 gives the full variable domain: AAGVIQSPRHLIKEKRETATLKCYPIPRHDTVYWYQQGPGQDPQFLISFYEKMQSDKGSIPDRFSAQQFSDYHSELNMSSLELGDSALYFCASSLRTVFYGYTFGSGTRLTVV.

This chain connects TRBV18 to TRBJ1-1, with unresolved D. Looked up from germline, CDR1 is KGHSH and CDR2 is LQKENI. This CDR3 has 13 amino acids. The V end lost 0 bases, the J end lost 1 base, and 3 bases lay between the germline ends. This chain's CDR3 is CASSPPANTEAFF. The CDR3 nucleotides are TGTGCCAGCTCACCACCAGCGAACACTGAAGCTTTCTTT.

The chain combines TRBV18 with TRBJ2-3, with 9 bases matching TRBD1. V trimming: 4 bases; J trimming: 5 bases; junction bases outside the gene matches: 4. The CDR3 contains 14 residues. Germline V gives CDR1 KGHSH, CDR2 LQKENI. This CDR3 is CASSQTDRGDTQYF. As DNA, the CDR3 is TGTGCCAGCTCACAAACGGACAGGGGAGATACGCAGTATTTT.

The rearrangement links TRBV2 to TRBJ2-2; a weak D match, TRBD2 (5 bases). Trimming cost V 4 bases and J 5 bases, with 14 bases left between them. The CDR3 totals 15 residues. CDR1 and CDR2 (germline): SNHLY, FYNNEI. The CDR3 loop reads CASSVSEIVTGELFF. The CDR3 DNA follows: TGTGCCAGCAGTGTTAGCGAAATAGTGACCGGGGAGCTGTTTTTT.

In its sample, this clone was seen once. V usage is TRBV15 and J usage is TRBJ1-4; D is ambiguous. The V gene's germline CDR1 is LNHNV and CDR2 YYDKDF (reference sequence). CDR3 length: 15 amino acids. V lost 1 base, J lost 7 bases, and 13 bases lay in between. This CDR3 reads CATSRVGGPSEKLFF. Here the CDR3 DNA reads TGTGCCACCAGCAGAGTAGGCGGTCCCTCTGAAAAACTGTTTTTT. The whole variable domain, remainder taken from reference TRBV15 and TRBJ1-4, is DAMVIQNPRYQVTQFGKPVTLSCSQTLNHNVMYWYQQKSSQAPKLLFHYYDKDFNNEADTPDNFQSRRPNTSFCFLDIRSPGLGDTAMYLCATSRVGGPSEKLFFGSGTQLSVL.

This chain uses TRBV29-1 with TRBJ1-4, with 7 positions matching TRBD1. Trimming removed 4 bases from V and 8 bases from J; junction bases left unmatched: 10. Germline V gene sequence: CDR1 SQVTM, CDR2 ANQGSEA. The length of the CDR3 is 14 residues. The CDR3 DNA follows: TGCAGCGTTGTGTTACAGGGGTCGGAGGAAAAACTGTTTTTT. It yields the protein CSVVLQGSEEKLFF.

V gene TRBV5-4 combines with J gene TRBJ2-7; no clear D gene. Trimming stripped 4 bases from V and 2 bases from J, with 10 bases between. CDR1 is SGHNT, CDR2 YYREEE, per germline (reference sequence). The CDR3 is 13 amino acids. This chain's CDR3 is CASSADPAYEQYF. The CDR3 region has the DNA TGTGCCAGCAGCGCCGACCCTGCCTACGAGCAGTACTTC. Looking up the rest from reference TRBV5-4 and TRBJ2-7 gives the full variable domain: ETGVTQSPTHLIKTRGQQVTLRCSSQSGHNTVSWYQQALGQGPQFIFQYYREEENGRGNFPPRFSGLQFPNYSSELNVNALELDDSALYLCASSADPAYEQYFGPGTRLTVT.

The J gene is TRBJ2-1, the V gene TRBV10-3; 16 bases match TRBD2. The CDR3 is made up of 18 amino acids. CDR1 ENHRY and CDR2 SYGVKD come from the germline V gene. The ends lost 4 bases at V and 0 bases at J; junction bases unmatched: 3. The chain's CDR3 is CAISGGTSGGASYNEQFF. CDR3 sequence (DNA): TGTGCCATCAGTGGCGGGACTAGCGGGGGGGCCTCCTACAATGAGCAGTTCTTC.

V gene TRBV4-2 combines with J gene TRBJ2-3; maybe TRBD1 (6 bases). Germline V gene lookup returns CDR1 LGHNA and CDR2 YNFKEQ. The CDR3 is 19 residues long. Trimming took off 0 bases at V and 2 bases at J, with 21 bases between the two ends. The CDR3 loop is CASSQDPYNRGIFTDTQYF. The CDR3 DNA follows: TGTGCCAGCAGCCAAGACCCTTATAATAGGGGGATTTTCACAGATACGCAGTATTTT.

V is TRBV6-4 and J is TRBJ1-6; 8 bases fit TRBD1. Unmatched junction bases numbered 0, after V lost 2 bases and J lost 9 bases. Germline CDR1 reads MRHNA; CDR2 reads SNTAGT. CDR3 length equals 13 residues. The CDR3 DNA follows: TGTGCCAGCAGTGACGACAGGGGTTCACCCCTCCACTTT. Translation: CASSDDRGSPLHF.

The chain couples TRBV6-5 to TRBJ2-2, with TRBD1 as a possible D gene (5 bases). The germline V gene encodes CDR1 MNHEY and CDR2 SVGAGI. The V gene lost 8 bases and the J gene lost 8 bases, with 9 bases spanning the gap. The CDR3 contains 11 residues. DNA for the CDR3: TGTGCCAGCCTAGGGGTGGGGGAGCTGTTTTTT. Its protein product is CASLGVGELFF.

The chain uses TRBV11-2 and TRBJ2-5; the D gene could be TRBD1 or TRBD2 (7 bases each). The CDR3 is made up of 16 amino acids. Per germline, CDR1 SGHAT and CDR2 FQNNGV. V shed 3 bases and J shed 4 bases, with 18 bases lying between them. The DNA of the CDR3 is TGTGCCAGCAGCTTCGCAGGGGGGGCTTTATCAGAGACCCAGTACTTC. Amino acids: CASSFAGGALSETQYF.

This sequence joins TRBV19 and TRBJ1-6; perhaps TRBD1 as D (6 bases). This CDR3 is built from 15 residues. CDR1 and CDR2 (germline): LNHDA, SQIVND (reference sequence). The V gene lost 5 bases and the J gene lost 4 bases, with 12 bases spanning the gap. The CDR3 protein is CASSGRQAYNSPLHF. The CDR3 bases are TGTGCCAGTAGTGGAAGACAGGCGTATAATTCACCCCTCCACTTT.

The rearrangement joins TRBV7-9 to TRBJ1-2, with D possibly TRBD1 on 6 matching bases. The CDR3 spans 14 residues. Trimming cost V 0 bases and J 4 bases, with 9 bases left between them. Germline CDR1 reads SEHNR; CDR2 reads FQNEAQ (reference sequence). CDR3 amino acids: CASSLATDSYGYTF. CDR3 nucleotides: TGTGCCAGCAGCTTAGCGACGGACAGCTATGGCTACACCTTC.

This clone was seen only once. The chain uses TRBV27 and TRBJ2-3, with 8 bases aligning to TRBD2. V gave up 7 bases and J gave up 4 bases; unmatched junction bases: 7. Germline V lookup: CDR1 MNHEY, CDR2 SMNVEV (reference sequence). This CDR3 has 14 residues. CDR3 in DNA: TGTGCCAGCAAGTCCGGGGGGGGCGCAGATACGCAGTATTTT. Its protein product is CASKSGGGADTQYF.

V is TRBV2 and J is TRBJ1-5; tentatively, D is TRBD1 (5 bases). The CDR3 has 15 residues. The germline gives CDR1 SNHLY, CDR2 FYNNEI. V was trimmed by 5 bases and J by 4 bases, leaving 15 bases between them. The CDR3 bases are TGTGCCAGCAGTTCGGGGGGGATTAGGAATCAGCCCCAGCATTTT. Residues: CASSSGGIRNQPQHF.